This TCR beta chain was obtained from a study of blood T cell repertoires in COVID-19. The wider study: The origin of the acute and convalescent COVID-19 samples was the United States, Italy and Spain.

Authors' processing steps: Estimates of nucleated cell counts were drawn from the amplification of reference gene primers. Repertoires were generated with immunoSEQ multiplex PCR, while TCRdb's copy carries only in-frame clones and drops some. Clone size and V and J calls were adopted from that table, with D and trimming inferred from the DNA. The sample holds roughly 110,000 clones, 80% to 85% seen once. This clone was recorded once. The CDR3 covers 15 residues. After removal of 3 bases from V and 3 bases from J, the junction contained 4 bases not matched to a gene. The V gene's germline CDR1 is SGHRS and CDR2 YFSETQ.

This chain joins TRBV5-1 and TRBJ1-4, with TRBD1 matching over 8 bases. The sequence was obtained from a man between 65 and 85 years old with acute or convalescent COVID-19. The sample taken for sequencing was peripheral blood. The CDR3, as DNA: TGCGCCAGCAGCTCCCGGACAGGGTCTAATGAAAAACTGTTTTTT. This encodes CASSSRTGSNEKLFF.